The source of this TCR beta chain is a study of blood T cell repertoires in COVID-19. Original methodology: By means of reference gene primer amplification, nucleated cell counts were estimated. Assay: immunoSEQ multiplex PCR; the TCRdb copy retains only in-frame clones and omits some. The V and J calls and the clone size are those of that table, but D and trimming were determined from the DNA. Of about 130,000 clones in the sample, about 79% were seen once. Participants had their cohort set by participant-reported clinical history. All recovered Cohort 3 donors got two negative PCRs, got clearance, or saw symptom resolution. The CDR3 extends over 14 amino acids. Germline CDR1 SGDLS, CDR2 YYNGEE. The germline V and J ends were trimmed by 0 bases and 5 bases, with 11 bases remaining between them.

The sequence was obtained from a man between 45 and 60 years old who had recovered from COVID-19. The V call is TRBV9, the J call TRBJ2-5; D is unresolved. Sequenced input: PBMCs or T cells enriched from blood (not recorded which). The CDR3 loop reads CASSVGPVLETQYF. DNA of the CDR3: TGTGCCAGCAGCGTAGGCCCAGTCTTGGAGACCCAGTACTTC.